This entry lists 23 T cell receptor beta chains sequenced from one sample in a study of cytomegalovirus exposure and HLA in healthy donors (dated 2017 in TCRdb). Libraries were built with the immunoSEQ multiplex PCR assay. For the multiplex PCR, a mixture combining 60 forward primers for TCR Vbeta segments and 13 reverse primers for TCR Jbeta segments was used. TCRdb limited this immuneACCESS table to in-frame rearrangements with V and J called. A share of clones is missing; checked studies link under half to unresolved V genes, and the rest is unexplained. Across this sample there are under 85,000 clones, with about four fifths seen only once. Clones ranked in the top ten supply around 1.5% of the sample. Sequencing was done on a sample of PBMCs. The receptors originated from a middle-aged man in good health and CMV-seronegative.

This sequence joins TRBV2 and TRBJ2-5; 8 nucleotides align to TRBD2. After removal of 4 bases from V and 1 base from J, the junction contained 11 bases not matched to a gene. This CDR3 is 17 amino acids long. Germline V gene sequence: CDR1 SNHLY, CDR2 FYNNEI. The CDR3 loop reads CASSGSEREKVQETQYF. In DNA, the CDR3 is TGTGCCAGCAGTGGGTCGGAGCGGGAGAAAGTCCAAGAGACCCAGTACTTC.

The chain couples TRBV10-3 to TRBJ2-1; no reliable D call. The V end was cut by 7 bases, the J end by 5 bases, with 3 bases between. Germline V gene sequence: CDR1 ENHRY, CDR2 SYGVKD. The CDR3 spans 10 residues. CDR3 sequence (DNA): TGTGCCATCACCAACAATGAGCAGTTCTTC. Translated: CAITNNEQFF.

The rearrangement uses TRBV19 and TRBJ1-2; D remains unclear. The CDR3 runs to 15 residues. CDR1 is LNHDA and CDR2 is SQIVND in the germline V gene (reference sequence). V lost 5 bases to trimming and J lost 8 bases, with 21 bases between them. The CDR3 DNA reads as TGTGCCAGTAGTCCTTTGATGGCCCTGATCGGGGGCTACACCTTC. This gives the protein CASSPLMALIGGYTF.

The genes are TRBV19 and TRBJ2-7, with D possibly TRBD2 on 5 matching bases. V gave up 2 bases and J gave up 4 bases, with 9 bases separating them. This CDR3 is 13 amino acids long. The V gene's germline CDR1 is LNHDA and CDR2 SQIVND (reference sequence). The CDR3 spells CASSITGMYEQYF. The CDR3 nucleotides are TGTGCCAGTAGTATAACCGGGATGTACGAGCAGTACTTC.

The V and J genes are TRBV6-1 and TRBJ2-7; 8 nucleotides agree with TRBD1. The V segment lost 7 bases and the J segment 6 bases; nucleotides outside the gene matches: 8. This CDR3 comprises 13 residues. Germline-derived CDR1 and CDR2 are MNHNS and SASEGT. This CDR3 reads CASKEGTGSEQYF. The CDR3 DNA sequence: TGTGCCAGCAAAGAGGGGACAGGTAGCGAGCAGTACTTC.

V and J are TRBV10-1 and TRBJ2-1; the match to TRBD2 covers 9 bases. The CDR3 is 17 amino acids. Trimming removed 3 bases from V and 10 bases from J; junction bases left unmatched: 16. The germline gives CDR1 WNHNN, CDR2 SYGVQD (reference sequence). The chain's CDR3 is CASSESASGTSQGEQFF. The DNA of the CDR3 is TGCGCCAGCAGTGAATCGGCTAGCGGGACGAGCCAGGGGGAGCAGTTCTTC.

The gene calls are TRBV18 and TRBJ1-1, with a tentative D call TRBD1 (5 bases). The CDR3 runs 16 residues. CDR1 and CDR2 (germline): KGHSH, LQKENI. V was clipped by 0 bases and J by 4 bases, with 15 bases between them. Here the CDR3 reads CASSPPVQGGGTEAFF. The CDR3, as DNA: TGTGCCAGCTCACCACCGGTCCAGGGAGGAGGCACTGAAGCTTTCTTT. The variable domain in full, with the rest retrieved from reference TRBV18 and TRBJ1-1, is NAGVMQNPRHLVRRRGQEARLRCSPMKGHSHVYWYRQLPEEGLKFMVYLQKENIIDESGMPKERFSAEFPKEGPSILRIQQVVRGDSAAYFCASSPPVQGGGTEAFFGQGTRLTVV.

The CDR3 nucleotides are TGCGCCAGCAGCCTTCAGCGACCGAACACCGGGGAGCTGTTTTTT. It encodes CASSLQRPNTGELFF. The rearrangement links TRBV5-1 to TRBJ2-2, with D hard to call. The CDR3 loop spans 15 amino acids. With 4 bases removed from V and 0 bases from J, the gap between germline ends came to 10 bases. Germline CDR1 SGHRS, CDR2 YFSETQ.

The CDR3 is CASRDERDRGSYEQYF. In DNA form, the CDR3 reads TGTGCCAGTAGAGACGAGAGGGACAGGGGTTCCTACGAGCAGTACTTC. This chain uses TRBV19 with TRBJ2-7; 10 bases agree with TRBD1. The CDR3 covers 16 residues. V shed 6 bases and J 1 base; nucleotides not matched to a gene: 9. The germline V gene has CDR1 LNHDA and CDR2 SQIVND (reference sequence).

DNA for the CDR3: TGTGCCAGCAGCTTAAATAGCGGGAACGGTGAGCAGTTCTTC. Translating gives CASSLNSGNGEQFF. The chain links TRBV7-3 to TRBJ2-1; 8 nucleotides match TRBD2. The CDR3 loop spans 14 amino acids. V lost 1 base and J lost 9; bases outside the gene matches: 5. The germline CDR1 and CDR2 sequences are SGHTA and FQGTGA.

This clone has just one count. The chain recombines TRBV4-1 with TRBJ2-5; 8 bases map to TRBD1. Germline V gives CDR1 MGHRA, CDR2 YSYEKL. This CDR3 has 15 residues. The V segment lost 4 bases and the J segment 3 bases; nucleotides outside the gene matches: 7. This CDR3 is CASSRQDRVEETQYF. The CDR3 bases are TGCGCCAGCAGCCGCCAGGACAGGGTAGAAGAGACCCAGTACTTC.

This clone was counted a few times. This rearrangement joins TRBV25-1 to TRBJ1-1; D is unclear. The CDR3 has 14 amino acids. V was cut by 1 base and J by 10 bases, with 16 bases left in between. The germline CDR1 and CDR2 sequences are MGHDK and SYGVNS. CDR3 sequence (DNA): TGTGCCAGCAGTGAATGGTCTAGACTCTTTGGAGCTTTCTTT. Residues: CASSEWSRLFGAFF.

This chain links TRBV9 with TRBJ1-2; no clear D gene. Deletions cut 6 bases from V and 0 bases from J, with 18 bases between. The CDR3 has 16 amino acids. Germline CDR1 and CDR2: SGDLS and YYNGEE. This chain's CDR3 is CASTSRDRRPNYGYTF. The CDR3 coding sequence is TGTGCCAGCACTTCGCGTGATAGGAGACCTAACTATGGCTACACCTTC.

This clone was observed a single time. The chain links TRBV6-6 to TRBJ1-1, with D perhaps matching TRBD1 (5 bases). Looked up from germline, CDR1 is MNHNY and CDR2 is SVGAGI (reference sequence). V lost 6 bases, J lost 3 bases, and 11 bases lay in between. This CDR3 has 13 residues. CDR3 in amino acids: CASRRDGDTEAFF. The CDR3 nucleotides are TGTGCCAGCAGGCGGGACGGGGACACTGAAGCTTTCTTT.

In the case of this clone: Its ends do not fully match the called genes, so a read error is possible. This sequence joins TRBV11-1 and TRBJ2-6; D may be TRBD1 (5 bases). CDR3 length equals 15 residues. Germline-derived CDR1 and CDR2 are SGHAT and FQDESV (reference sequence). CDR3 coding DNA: TGTGCCAGCACCCTCCTGGCCTCTGGGGCCAACGGCCTGACTTTC. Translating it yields CASTLLASGANGLTF.

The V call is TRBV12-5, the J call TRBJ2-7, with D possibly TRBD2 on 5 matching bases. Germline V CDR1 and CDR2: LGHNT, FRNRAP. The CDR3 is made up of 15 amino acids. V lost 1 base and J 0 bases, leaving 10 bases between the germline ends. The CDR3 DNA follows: TGTGCTAGTGGTTTGGCTCCGGGGAGCTCCTACGAGCAGTACTTC. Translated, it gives CASGLAPGSSYEQYF.

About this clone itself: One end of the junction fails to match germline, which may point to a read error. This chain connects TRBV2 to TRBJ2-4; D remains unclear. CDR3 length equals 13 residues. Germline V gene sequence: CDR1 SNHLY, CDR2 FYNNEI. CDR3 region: CASSAYRKNSQYF. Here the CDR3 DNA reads TGTGCCAGCAGTGCGTATCGGAAAAACAGTCAGTACTTC. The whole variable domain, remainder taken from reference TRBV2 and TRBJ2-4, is EPEVTQTPSHQVTQMGQEVILRCVPISNHLYFYWYRQILGQKVEFLVSFYNNEISEKSEIFDDQFSVERPDGSNFTLKIRSTKLEDSAMYFCASSAYRKNSQYFGAGTRLSVL.

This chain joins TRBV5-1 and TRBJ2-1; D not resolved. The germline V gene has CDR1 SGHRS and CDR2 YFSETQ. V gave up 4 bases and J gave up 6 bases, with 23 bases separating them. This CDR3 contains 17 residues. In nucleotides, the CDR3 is TGCGCCAGCAGCCCCTCCGGCGGTGGTGCTAAGACCAATGAGCAGTTCTTC. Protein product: CASSPSGGGAKTNEQFF. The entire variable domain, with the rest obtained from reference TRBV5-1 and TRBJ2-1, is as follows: KAGVTQTPRYLIKTRGQQVTLSCSPISGHRSVSWYQQTPGQGLQFLFEYFSETQRNKGNFPGRFSGRQFSNSRSEMNVSTLELGDSALYLCASSPSGGGAKTNEQFFGPGTRLTVL.

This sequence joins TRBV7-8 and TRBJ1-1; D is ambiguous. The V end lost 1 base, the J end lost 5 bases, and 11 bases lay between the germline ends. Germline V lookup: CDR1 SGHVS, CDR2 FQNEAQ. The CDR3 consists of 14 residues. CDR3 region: CASSLEAGRTEAFF. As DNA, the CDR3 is TGTGCCAGCAGCTTAGAGGCGGGCAGGACTGAAGCTTTCTTT.

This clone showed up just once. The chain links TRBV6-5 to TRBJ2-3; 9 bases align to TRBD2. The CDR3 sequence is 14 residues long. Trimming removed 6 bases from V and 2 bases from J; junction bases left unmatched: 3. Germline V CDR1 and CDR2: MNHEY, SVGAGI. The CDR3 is CASRTSGYTDTQYF. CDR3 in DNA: TGTGCCAGCAGAACTAGCGGGTACACAGATACGCAGTATTTT.

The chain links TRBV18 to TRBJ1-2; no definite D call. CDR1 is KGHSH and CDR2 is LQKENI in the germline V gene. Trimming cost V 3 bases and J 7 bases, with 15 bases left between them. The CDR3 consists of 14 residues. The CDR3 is CASSPPGSGFGYTF. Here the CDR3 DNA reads TGTGCCAGCTCACCTCCGGGGTCCGGCTTTGGCTACACCTTC.

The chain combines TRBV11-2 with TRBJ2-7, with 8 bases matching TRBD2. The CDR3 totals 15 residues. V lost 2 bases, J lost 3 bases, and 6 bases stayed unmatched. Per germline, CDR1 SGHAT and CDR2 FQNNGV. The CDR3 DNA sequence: TGTGCCAGCAGCTTACAAGCGGGAGAGGTCTACGAGCAGTACTTC. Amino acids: CASSLQAGEVYEQYF. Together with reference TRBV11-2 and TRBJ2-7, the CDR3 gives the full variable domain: EAGVAQSPRYKIIEKRQSVAFWCNPISGHATLYWYQQILGQGPKLLIQFQNNGVVDDSQLPKDRFSAERLKGVDSTLKIQPAKLEDSAVYLCASSLQAGEVYEQYFGPGTRLTVT.

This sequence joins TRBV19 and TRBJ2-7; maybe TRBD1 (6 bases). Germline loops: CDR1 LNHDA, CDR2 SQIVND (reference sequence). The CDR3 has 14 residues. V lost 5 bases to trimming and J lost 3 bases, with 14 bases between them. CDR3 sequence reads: CASSGGGLDYEQYF. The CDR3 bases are TGTGCCAGTAGTGGGGGCGGGCTGGACTACGAGCAGTACTTC.